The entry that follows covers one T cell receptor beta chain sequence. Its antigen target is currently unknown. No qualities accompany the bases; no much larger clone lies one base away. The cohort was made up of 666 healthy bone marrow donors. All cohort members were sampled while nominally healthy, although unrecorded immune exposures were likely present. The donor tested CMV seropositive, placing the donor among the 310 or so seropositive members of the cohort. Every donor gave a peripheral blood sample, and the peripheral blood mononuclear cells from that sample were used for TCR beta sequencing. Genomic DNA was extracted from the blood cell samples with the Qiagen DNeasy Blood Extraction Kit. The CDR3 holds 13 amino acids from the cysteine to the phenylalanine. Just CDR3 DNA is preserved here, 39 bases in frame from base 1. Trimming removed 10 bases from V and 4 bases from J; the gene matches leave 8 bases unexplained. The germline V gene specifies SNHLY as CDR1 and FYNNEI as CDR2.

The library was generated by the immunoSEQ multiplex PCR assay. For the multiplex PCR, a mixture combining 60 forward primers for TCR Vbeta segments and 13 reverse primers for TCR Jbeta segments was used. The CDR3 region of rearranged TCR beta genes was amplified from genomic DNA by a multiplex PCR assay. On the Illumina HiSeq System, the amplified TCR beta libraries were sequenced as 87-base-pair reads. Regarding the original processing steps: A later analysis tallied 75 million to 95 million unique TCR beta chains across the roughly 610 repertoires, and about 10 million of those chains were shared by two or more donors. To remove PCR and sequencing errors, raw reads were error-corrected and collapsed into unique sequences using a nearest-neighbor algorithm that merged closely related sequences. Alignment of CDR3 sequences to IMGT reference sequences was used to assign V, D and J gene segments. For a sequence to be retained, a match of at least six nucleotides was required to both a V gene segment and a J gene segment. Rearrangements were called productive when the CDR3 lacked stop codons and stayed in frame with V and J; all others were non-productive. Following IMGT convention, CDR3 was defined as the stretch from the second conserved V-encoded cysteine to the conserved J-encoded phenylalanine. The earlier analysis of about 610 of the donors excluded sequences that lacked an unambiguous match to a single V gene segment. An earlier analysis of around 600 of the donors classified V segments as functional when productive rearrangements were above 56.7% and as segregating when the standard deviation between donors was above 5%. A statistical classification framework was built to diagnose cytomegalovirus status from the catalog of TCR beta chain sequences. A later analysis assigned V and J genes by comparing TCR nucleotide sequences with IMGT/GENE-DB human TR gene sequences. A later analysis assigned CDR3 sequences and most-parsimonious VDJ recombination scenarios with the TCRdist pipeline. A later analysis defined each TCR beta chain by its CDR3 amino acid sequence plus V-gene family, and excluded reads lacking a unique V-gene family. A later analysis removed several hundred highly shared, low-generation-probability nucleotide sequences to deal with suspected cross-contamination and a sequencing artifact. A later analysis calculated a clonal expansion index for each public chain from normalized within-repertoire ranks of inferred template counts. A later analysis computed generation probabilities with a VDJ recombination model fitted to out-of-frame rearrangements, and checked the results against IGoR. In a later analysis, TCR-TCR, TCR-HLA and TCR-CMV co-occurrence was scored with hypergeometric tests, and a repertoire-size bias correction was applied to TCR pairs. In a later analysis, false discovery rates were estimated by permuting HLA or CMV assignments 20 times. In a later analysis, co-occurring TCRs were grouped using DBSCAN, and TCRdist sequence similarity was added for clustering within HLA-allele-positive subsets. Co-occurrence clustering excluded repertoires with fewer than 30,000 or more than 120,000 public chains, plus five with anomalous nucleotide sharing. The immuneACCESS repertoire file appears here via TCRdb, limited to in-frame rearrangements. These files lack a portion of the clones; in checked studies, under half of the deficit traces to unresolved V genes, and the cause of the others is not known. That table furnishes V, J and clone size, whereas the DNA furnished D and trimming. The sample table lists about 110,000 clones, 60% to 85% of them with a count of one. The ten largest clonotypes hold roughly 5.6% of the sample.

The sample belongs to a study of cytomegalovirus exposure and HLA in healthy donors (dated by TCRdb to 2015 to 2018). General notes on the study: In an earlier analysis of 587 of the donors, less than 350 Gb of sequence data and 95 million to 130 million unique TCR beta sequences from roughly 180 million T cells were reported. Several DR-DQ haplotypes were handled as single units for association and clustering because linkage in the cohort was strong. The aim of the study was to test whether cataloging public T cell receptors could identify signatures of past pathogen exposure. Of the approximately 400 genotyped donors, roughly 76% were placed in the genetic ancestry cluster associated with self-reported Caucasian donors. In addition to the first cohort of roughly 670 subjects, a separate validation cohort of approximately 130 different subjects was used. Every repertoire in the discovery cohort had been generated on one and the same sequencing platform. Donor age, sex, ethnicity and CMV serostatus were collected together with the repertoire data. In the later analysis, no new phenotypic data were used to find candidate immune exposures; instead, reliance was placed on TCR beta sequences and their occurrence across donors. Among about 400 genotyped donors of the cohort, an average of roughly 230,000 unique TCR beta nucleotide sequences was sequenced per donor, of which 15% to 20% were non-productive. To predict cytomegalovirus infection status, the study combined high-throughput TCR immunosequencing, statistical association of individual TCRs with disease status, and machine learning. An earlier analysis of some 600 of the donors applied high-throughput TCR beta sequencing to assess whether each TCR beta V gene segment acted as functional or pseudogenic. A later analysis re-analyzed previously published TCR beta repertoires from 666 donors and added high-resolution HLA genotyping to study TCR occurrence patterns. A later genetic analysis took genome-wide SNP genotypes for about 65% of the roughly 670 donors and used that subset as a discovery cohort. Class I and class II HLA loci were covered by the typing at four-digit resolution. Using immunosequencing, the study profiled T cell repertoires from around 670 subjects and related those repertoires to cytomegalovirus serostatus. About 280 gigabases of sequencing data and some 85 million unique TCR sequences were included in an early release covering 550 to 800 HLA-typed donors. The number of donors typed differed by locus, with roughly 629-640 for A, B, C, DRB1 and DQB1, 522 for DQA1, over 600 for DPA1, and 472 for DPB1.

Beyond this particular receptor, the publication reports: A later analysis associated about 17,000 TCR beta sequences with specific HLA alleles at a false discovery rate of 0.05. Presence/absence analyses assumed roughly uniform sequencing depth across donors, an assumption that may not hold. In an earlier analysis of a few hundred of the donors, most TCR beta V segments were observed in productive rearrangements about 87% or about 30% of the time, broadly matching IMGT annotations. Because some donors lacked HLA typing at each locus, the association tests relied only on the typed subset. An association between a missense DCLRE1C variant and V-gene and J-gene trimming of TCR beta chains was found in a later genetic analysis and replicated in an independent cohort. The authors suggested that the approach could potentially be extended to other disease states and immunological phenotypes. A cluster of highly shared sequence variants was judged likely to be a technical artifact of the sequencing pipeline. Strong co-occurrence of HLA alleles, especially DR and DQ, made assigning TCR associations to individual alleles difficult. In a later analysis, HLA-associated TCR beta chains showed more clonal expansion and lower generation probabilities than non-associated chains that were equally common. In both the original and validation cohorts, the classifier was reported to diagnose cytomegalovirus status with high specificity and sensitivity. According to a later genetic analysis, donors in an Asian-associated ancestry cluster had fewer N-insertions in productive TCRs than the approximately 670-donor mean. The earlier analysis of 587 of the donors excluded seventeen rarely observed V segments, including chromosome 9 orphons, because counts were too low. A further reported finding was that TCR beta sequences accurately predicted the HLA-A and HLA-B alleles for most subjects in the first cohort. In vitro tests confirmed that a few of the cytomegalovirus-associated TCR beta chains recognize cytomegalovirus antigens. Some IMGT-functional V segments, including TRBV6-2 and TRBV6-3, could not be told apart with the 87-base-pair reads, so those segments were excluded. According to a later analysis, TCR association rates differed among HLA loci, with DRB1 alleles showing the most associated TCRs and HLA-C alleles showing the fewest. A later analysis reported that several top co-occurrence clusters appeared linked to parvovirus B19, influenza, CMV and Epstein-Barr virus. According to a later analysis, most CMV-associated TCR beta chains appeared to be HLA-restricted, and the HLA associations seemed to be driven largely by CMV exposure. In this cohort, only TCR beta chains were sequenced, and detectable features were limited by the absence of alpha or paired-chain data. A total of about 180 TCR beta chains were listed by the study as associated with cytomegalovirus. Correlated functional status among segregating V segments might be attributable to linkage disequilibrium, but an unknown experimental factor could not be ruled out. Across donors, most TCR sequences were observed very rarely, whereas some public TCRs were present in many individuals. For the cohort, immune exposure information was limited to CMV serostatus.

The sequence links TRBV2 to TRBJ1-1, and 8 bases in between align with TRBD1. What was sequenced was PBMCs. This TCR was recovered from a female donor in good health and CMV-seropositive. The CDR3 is CANQQGGGTEAFF. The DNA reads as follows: TGTGCCAATCAACAGGGGGGAGGCACTGAAGCTTTCTTT.